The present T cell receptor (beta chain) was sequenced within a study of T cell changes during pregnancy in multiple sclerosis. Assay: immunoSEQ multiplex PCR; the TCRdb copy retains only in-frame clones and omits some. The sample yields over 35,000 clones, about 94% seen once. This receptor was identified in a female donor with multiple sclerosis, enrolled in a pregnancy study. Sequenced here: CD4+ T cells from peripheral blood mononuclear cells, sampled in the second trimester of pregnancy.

The CDR3 DNA sequence: TGTGCCATCAGGTTGACAGGGGGCGCGTTGTCTGGAAACACCATATATTTT. It codes for CAIRLTGGALSGNTIYF. The chain couples TRBV10-3 to TRBJ1-3, with TRBD1 matching over 10 bases. From germline, CDR1 is ENHRY and CDR2 SYGVKD. CDR3 length: 17 amino acids. V shed 6 bases and J 1 base; nucleotides not matched to a gene: 9.